These 32 T cell receptor beta chains originate from one sample sequenced in a study of cytotoxic CD8 clonotypes in ibrutinib-treated CLL (dated by TCRdb to the early 2020s). The label giving this sample's time point can be read as: eleven to twelve months on ibrutinib. Preparation of the library involved the immunoSEQ multiplex PCR assay. TCRdb carries this immuneACCESS record with in-frame sequences only. Its versions omit some clonotypes, under half of them owing to an unresolved V gene in the studies checked, with the rest unexplained. This sample holds hundreds of thousands of clones; 75% to 85% were observed only once. 10% to 12% of the sample goes to the ten largest clones. The specimen was PBMCs, collected after 12 months of ibrutinib treatment. These receptors all stem from a human donor with chronic lymphocytic leukemia.

The genes are TRBV6-6 and TRBJ1-5; no firm D call. Trimming left V 7 bases short and J 0 bases short, with 10 bases between. The germline CDR1 and CDR2 sequences are MNHNY and SVGAGI (reference sequence). The length of the CDR3 is 14 residues. CDR3 nucleotide sequence: TGTGCCAGCACCGAGACCTATAGCAATCAGCCCCAGCATTTT. Amino acids: CASTETYSNQPQHF.

As DNA, the CDR3 is TGTGCCAGCAGTTTATCGTTTGCGGGTTCCTACGAGCAGTACTTC. Its translation: CASSLSFAGSYEQYF. The chain joins TRBV27 to TRBJ2-7; a weak D match, TRBD2 (5 bases). V lost 0 bases and J lost 1, with 10 bases in between. Per germline, CDR1 MNHEY and CDR2 SMNVEV (reference sequence). This CDR3 comprises 15 residues.

This sequence joins TRBV6-1 and TRBJ2-3, with a weak D call TRBD2 (5 bases). There are 13 residues in the CDR3. V lost 4 bases and J lost 6, with 11 bases in between. Per the germline V gene, CDR1 is MNHNS and CDR2 is SASEGT. CDR3 region: CASSARGVDTQYF. The CDR3 DNA sequence: TGTGCCAGCAGTGCTCGGGGAGTGGATACGCAGTATTTT.

V usage is TRBV7-8 and J usage is TRBJ1-5, with D perhaps matching TRBD1 (5 bases). CDR1 is SGHVS and CDR2 is FQNEAQ in the germline V gene. The CDR3 is made up of 15 amino acids. Trimming left V 5 bases short and J 6 bases short, with 17 bases between. CDR3 protein: CASSQGWGGTQPQHF. The DNA for the CDR3 is TGTGCCAGCAGCCAGGGTTGGGGTGGGACTCAGCCCCAGCATTTT. Together with reference TRBV7-8 and TRBJ1-5, the CDR3 gives the full variable domain: GAGVSQSPRYKVAKRGQDVALRCDPISGHVSLFWYQQALGQGPEFLTYFQNEAQLDKSGLPSDRFFAERPEGSVSTLKIQRTQQEDSAVYLCASSQGWGGTQPQHFGDGTRLSIL.

The J gene is TRBJ2-3, the V gene TRBV4-1; TRBD2 agrees at 7 bases. The CDR3 loop spans 17 amino acids. Germline CDR1 and CDR2: MGHRA and YSYEKL. J gave up 0 bases and V 1 base, and 7 bases lay outside the gene matches. The CDR3 sequence is CASSQGPSGTSTDTQYF. CDR3 nucleotide sequence: TGCGCCAGCAGCCAAGGCCCTAGCGGAACTAGCACAGATACGCAGTATTTT.

The rearrangement joins TRBV29-1 to TRBJ2-3; 8 bases fit TRBD1. Germline V CDR1 and CDR2: SQVTM, ANQGSEA. V was pared by 4 bases and J by 2 bases, with 14 bases of the junction left unmatched. The CDR3 sequence is 17 residues long. The CDR3 loop reads CSVGSSGTGFFTDTQYF. CDR3 nucleotide sequence: TGCAGCGTTGGTTCCTCCGGGACAGGCTTTTTCACAGATACGCAGTATTTT.

The rearrangement links TRBV27 to TRBJ2-7; D is possibly TRBD2 (6 bases). Trimming took off 5 bases at V and 4 bases at J, with 15 bases between the two ends. Germline-derived CDR1 and CDR2 are MNHEY and SMNVEV (reference sequence). The CDR3 is 14 amino acids. CDR3 in amino acids: CASSPRDAVYEQYF. As DNA, the CDR3 is TGTGCCAGCAGTCCGCGGGACGCCGTATACGAGCAGTACTTC.

The V and J genes are TRBV6-1 and TRBJ2-2; D could derive from TRBD1 or TRBD2 (5 bases each). Germline V lookup: CDR1 MNHNS, CDR2 SASEGT. CDR3 length: 15 residues. V was clipped by 6 bases and J by 5 bases, with 16 bases between them. CDR3 sequence reads: CASSKSGSGTGELFF. The CDR3 DNA sequence: TGTGCCAGCAGCAAATCAGGGAGTGGGACCGGGGAGCTGTTTTTT.

Points on this clone: Relative to the germline gene, one junction end is altered; a read error may explain this. The CDR3 bases are TGTGCTAGCACCTTAAGTCTAGGGGACACTGAAGCTTTCTTT. Translated, it gives CASTLSLGDTEAFF. This chain joins TRBV7-7 and TRBJ1-1; D is perhaps TRBD1 (5 bases). The CDR3 is 14 amino acids. Germline V gene data show CDR1 as SSHAT and CDR2 as FNYEAQ (reference sequence).

This clone was observed once. The chain couples TRBV12-5 to TRBJ1-1, with TRBD1 matching 8 bases. CDR1 and CDR2 (germline): LGHNT, FRNRAP. V lost 5 bases to trimming and J lost 4 bases; unmatched junction nucleotides: 3. The CDR3 has 13 amino acids. Written as DNA, the CDR3 is TGTGCTAGTGGTCCCGACAGGGGCACTGAAGCTTTCTTT. As protein: CASGPDRGTEAFF.

The chain joins TRBV28 to TRBJ1-4; the match to TRBD1 covers 9 bases. This CDR3 spans 14 amino acids. Germline values: CDR1 MDHEN, CDR2 SYDVKM. V dropped 6 bases and J dropped 8; count of bases not matched to a gene: 7. The DNA of the CDR3 is TGTGCCAGCAGACGACAGGGGGGTAGGGAAAAACTGTTTTTT. This translates into CASRRQGGREKLFF.

The V call is TRBV5-1, the J call TRBJ2-7; TRBD1 might be the D (5 bases). CDR1 is SGHRS, CDR2 YFSETQ, per germline. The CDR3 covers 16 residues. V was trimmed by 0 bases and J by 3 bases, leaving 16 bases between them. CDR3 protein: CASSLGVTVINYEQYF. CDR3 nucleotides: TGCGCCAGCAGCTTGGGGGTGACAGTTATAAACTACGAGCAGTACTTC.

In its sample, this clone was seen a few times. The genes are TRBV30 and TRBJ2-7; no reliable D call. With 0 bases removed from V and 3 bases from J, the gap between germline ends came to 3 bases. The CDR3 runs 11 residues. Per germline, CDR1 GTSNPN and CDR2 SVGIG (reference sequence). CDR3 residues: CAWSVNYEQYF. The CDR3 DNA reads TGTGCCTGGAGTGTCAACTACGAGCAGTACTTC.

The CDR3 coding sequence is TGTGCCAGCAGCACGGTGCCCCTAGCGGCCCAAGAGACCCAGTACTTC. Translating gives CASSTVPLAAQETQYF. The chain recombines TRBV5-4 with TRBJ2-5; the match to TRBD2 covers 7 bases. Trimming at V came to 4 bases and at J to 1 base, leaving 10 bases not matched to a gene. The length of the CDR3 is 16 residues. Germline CDR1 is SGHNT and CDR2 is YYREEE (reference sequence).

This chain connects TRBV5-4 to TRBJ2-2; 12 positions match TRBD1. Germline V gene lookup returns CDR1 SGHNT and CDR2 YYREEE (reference sequence). The CDR3 totals 14 residues. V lost 4 bases and J lost 6; bases outside the gene matches: 1. CDR3 coding DNA: TGTGCCAGCAGCCGGGACAGGGGGCCCGGGGAGCTGTTTTTT. Its protein is CASSRDRGPGELFF.

The table lists this clone with a few counts. The chain is built from TRBV6-1 and TRBJ1-1, with no clear D. The CDR3 is 14 residues long. The V end was cut by 4 bases, the J end by 3 bases, with 12 bases between. Germline V gene lookup returns CDR1 MNHNS and CDR2 SASEGT. Written as DNA, the CDR3 is TGTGCCAGCAGTGGCCTCCGGTGGGACACTGAAGCTTTCTTT. Translating gives CASSGLRWDTEAFF.

This chain connects TRBV28 to TRBJ1-1; D unclear. Trimming left V 3 bases short and J 2 bases short, with 13 bases between. The CDR3 covers 15 residues. Germline assignment: CDR1 MDHEN and CDR2 SYDVKM. CDR3 loop: CASSFLGVENTEAFF. As DNA, the CDR3 is TGTGCCAGCAGTTTCCTTGGTGTGGAAAACACTGAAGCTTTCTTT. Full variable domain (remainder filled in from reference TRBV28 and TRBJ1-1): DVKVTQSSRYLVKRTGEKVFLECVQDMDHENMFWYRQDPGLGLRLIYFSYDVKMKEKGDIPEGYSVSREKKERFSLILESASTNQTSMYLCASSFLGVENTEAFFGQGTRLTVV.

V and J are TRBV2 and TRBJ1-2, with TRBD1 matching over 10 bases. From germline, CDR1 is SNHLY and CDR2 FYNNEI. This CDR3 contains 13 residues. V gave up 6 bases and J gave up 3 bases; unmatched junction bases: 1. CDR3 bases: TGTGCCAGCAGGACAGGGGGCGACTATGGCTACACCTTC. Translating gives CASRTGGDYGYTF.

CDR3 region: CASREQTPSYNEQFF. The CDR3, as DNA: TGTGCCAGTAGGGAACAGACCCCCTCCTACAATGAGCAGTTCTTC. The chain links TRBV19 to TRBJ2-1; D gene unclear. V was pared by 6 bases and J by 0 bases, with 12 bases between. Looked up from germline, CDR1 is LNHDA and CDR2 is SQIVND (reference sequence). This CDR3 has 15 amino acids.

The V gene is TRBV19, the J gene TRBJ2-7; 12 positions agree with TRBD2. This CDR3 is built from 13 residues. Trimming cost V 4 bases and J 6 bases; bases outside gene matches: 1. Germline loops: CDR1 LNHDA, CDR2 SQIVND (reference sequence). CDR3 amino acids: CASSTSGRVEQYF. As DNA, the CDR3 is TGTGCCAGTAGTACTAGCGGGAGGGTCGAGCAGTACTTC.

This clone came up many times. The chain combines TRBV18 with TRBJ1-4; D is unclear. Germline V gives CDR1 KGHSH, CDR2 LQKENI. Trimming removed 0 bases at V and 0 bases at J, with 11 bases between. The CDR3 totals 17 residues. This CDR3 is CASSPPDWIATNEKLFF. CDR3 DNA sequence: TGTGCCAGCTCACCACCGGATTGGATTGCAACTAATGAAAAACTGTTTTTT.

CDR3 region: CASSHTGTGYYEQYF. The CDR3 nucleotides are TGCGCCAGCAGCCATACCGGGACAGGGTATTACGAGCAGTACTTC. The rearrangement links TRBV4-1 to TRBJ2-7; TRBD1 aligns across 9 bases. CDR1 MGHRA and CDR2 YSYEKL come from the germline V gene. The CDR3 spans 15 residues. The V segment lost 3 bases and the J segment 4 bases; nucleotides outside the gene matches: 7.

This rearrangement joins TRBV2 to TRBJ1-2, with TRBD1 identical over 7 bases. The CDR3 consists of 15 residues. Germline loops: CDR1 SNHLY, CDR2 FYNNEI. Trimming removed 2 bases from V and 7 bases from J; junction bases left unmatched: 10. The CDR3 DNA follows: TGTGCCAGCAGTGAAAGGAGAGGGGGCGCGGGTGGCTACACCTTC. Amino acids: CASSERRGGAGGYTF.

The chain has TRBV7-9 and TRBJ2-1, with TRBD1 identical over 10 bases. The CDR3 length is 16 residues. V dropped 4 bases and J dropped 7; count of bases not matched to a gene: 10. Germline V gene data show CDR1 as SEHNR and CDR2 as FQNEAQ (reference sequence). In nucleotides, the CDR3 is TGTGCCAGCAGCTCCTGGGGGGACAGGGGAGGGAATGAGCAGTTCTTC. Amino acids: CASSSWGDRGGNEQFF.

The chain has TRBV30 and TRBJ2-1, with 9 bases fitting TRBD2. The CDR3 runs 14 residues. The germline V gene has CDR1 GTSNPN and CDR2 SVGIG (reference sequence). The J segment lost 7 bases and the V segment lost 3 bases, leaving 7 bases of the junction unmatched. The CDR3 loop reads CAWSRGLASNEQFF. For the CDR3, the DNA is TGTGCCTGGAGCAGGGGACTAGCTTCAAATGAGCAGTTCTTC.

This rearrangement joins TRBV10-3 to TRBJ2-5; 13 positions match TRBD2. The germline V gene encodes CDR1 ENHRY and CDR2 SYGVKD. The V and J ends lost 0 bases and 1 base, in that order; junction bases with no gene match: 5. The CDR3 consists of 18 residues. For the CDR3, the DNA is TGTGCCATCAGTGAGTCTCTGACTAGCGGGGGGAGCCAAGAGACCCAGTACTTC. Translation gives CAISESLTSGGSQETQYF.

For this clone: Additional DNA sequences in this sample encode the identical CDR3. The V call is TRBV15, the J call TRBJ1-1; 10 bases agree with TRBD1. The CDR3 is made up of 14 amino acids. With V trimmed by 5 bases and J by 4 bases, 4 bases remained unmatched. Germline-derived CDR1 and CDR2 are LNHNV and YYDKDF (reference sequence). The CDR3 is CATSSGQGGTEAFF. The DNA of the CDR3 is TGTGCCACCAGCTCTGGACAGGGGGGCACTGAAGCTTTCTTT.

This chain links TRBV6-4 with TRBJ2-5, with a weak D call TRBD1 (5 bases). The germline V gene encodes CDR1 MRHNA and CDR2 SNTAGT. Between the trimmed V and J ends, which lost 2 bases and 5 bases, there was a span of 9 bases. The CDR3 totals 13 residues. For the CDR3, the DNA is TGTGCCAGCAGTGACCGGCCAGGGGAGACCCAGTACTTC. Translating gives CASSDRPGETQYF.

This chain uses TRBV6-5 with TRBJ1-6; the D gene is possibly TRBD1 (6 bases). V was cut by 0 bases and J by 10 bases, with 16 bases left in between. Germline V gene sequence: CDR1 MNHEY, CDR2 SVGAGI. CDR3 size: 16 residues. This chain's CDR3 is CASSYSRNRASSPLHF. DNA of the CDR3: TGTGCCAGCAGTTACTCGAGGAACAGGGCGAGCTCACCCCTCCACTTT.

Details on this clone: An end of the junction differs from the germline gene, which may be a read error. V usage is TRBV28 and J usage is TRBJ2-3, with TRBD2 matching 12 bases. The CDR3 has 12 residues. The germline gives CDR1 MDHEN, CDR2 SYDVKM. CDR3: CTSGRYTNTQYF. CDR3 DNA: TGTACTAGCGGGAGGTACACAAATACGCAGTATTTT.

This sequence joins TRBV5-4 and TRBJ2-1; TRBD2 matches 10 bases. The CDR3 spans 15 residues. Germline V gene sequence: CDR1 SGHNT, CDR2 YYREEE (reference sequence). Trimming removed 0 bases from V and 5 bases from J; junction bases left unmatched: 2. In nucleotides, the CDR3 is TGTGCCAGCAGCTTGGTAGCGGGGGGCCACAATGAGCAGTTCTTC. It specifies CASSLVAGGHNEQFF.

The chain links TRBV30 to TRBJ2-7; D is unresolved. Germline V lookup: CDR1 GTSNPN, CDR2 SVGIG (reference sequence). This CDR3 contains 10 residues. V lost 5 bases, J lost 3 bases, and 5 bases lay in between. CDR3 sequence reads: CAWAVYEQYF. CDR3 DNA: TGTGCCTGGGCCGTCTACGAGCAGTACTTC.